This T cell receptor beta chain comes out of a study of blood T cell repertoires in COVID-19 (dated by TCRdb to about 2020). Broadly, across the study: The collaborator samples originated in the United States, Italy and Spain and spanned the acute and convalescent phases of COVID-19. Samples were obtained from the ongoing ImmuneRACE study (first 160 participants) and from over 1,000 subjects provided by 6 global collaborators. Where available, HLA class I and class II types were taken from metadata supplied by the sample provider and were not determined by assay-based typing. The sample metadata nearly always contained a de-identified subject ID, COVID-19 status, age in years and sex. The material from the prospective study consisted of cDNA or gDNA derived from T cells, B-cell-depleted T cells, or PBMCs. The dataset comprised deeply sampled blood TCRbeta repertoires from subjects exposed to, actively infected with, or recovered from COVID-19. The repertoires were released in a freely available public database intended as a resource for research on the immune response to SARS-CoV-2. Broader findings and caveats from the paper: The quantity of clinical and demographic metadata differed by source and by participant and was supplied without curation.

Collaborating institutions collected whole blood in K2EDTA tubes following their own protocols. For TCRbeta analysis, collaborators shipped samples in one of three forms: frozen whole blood, isolated PBMCs, or DNA extracted from either of those sample types. TCRbeta CDR3 regions were amplified from genomic DNA by means of the immunoSEQ Assay, a bias-controlled multiplex PCR. In the original analysis: The number of nucleated cells in each sample was estimated by amplification of reference gene primers within the assay. To quantify the absolute abundance of each unique TCRbeta CDR3 rearrangement, sequence reads were collapsed and filtered. Productive Simpson clonality was computed per sample as the square root of Simpson's diversity index over productive rearrangements. This is the immuneACCESS table as TCRdb keeps it, with only in-frame sequences that have V and J called. A part of the clones is gone; compared with another copy, unresolved V genes explain less than half, and the rest is unexplained. The V and J calls and clone size were taken over from that table, and D and trimming were inferred from the DNA. Present in this sample are some 67,000 clones, 88% of which were seen just once. Around 1.2% of the sample goes to the ten largest clones.

CDR1 and CDR2 are read off the germline V gene as SGHRS and YFSETQ. The CDR3 starts with the cysteine, ends with the phenylalanine, and has 15 residues. Only the CDR3 portion is preserved as DNA: 45 bases, with reading frame beginning at the first base. The junction shows trimming of 1 base on V and 5 bases on J, and the gene matches do not reach 5 bases of it. Of note for this clone: Its antigen is currently not known. Within one base of it there is no much larger clone, and no base qualities were kept.

What was sequenced was peripheral blood. This receptor chain uses TRBV5-1 and TRBJ2-1; TRBD1 lines up with 8 middle nucleotides. This clonotype was obtained from a woman in her sixties with acute or convalescent COVID-19. The CDR3 region: CASSLSGTGHNEQFF. The DNA is TGCGCCAGCAGCTTGTCGGGGACAGGACACAATGAGCAGTTCTTC.